The 13 T cell receptor beta chains below all came from one sample that was sequenced in a study of cytomegalovirus exposure and HLA in healthy donors. The PCR made use of 60 Vbeta and 13 Jbeta primers. Here immunoSEQ multiplex PCR was the method, and the copy in TCRdb shows in-frame clones only, minus some. The sample lists some 110,000 clones; under 70% were seen once. Source material: PBMCs. The receptor set was obtained from a man aged 18 to 30 in good health and CMV-seronegative.

The chain couples TRBV14 to TRBJ2-1; D remains unclear. Trimming stripped 1 base from V and 4 bases from J, with 8 bases between. The germline CDR1 and CDR2 sequences are SGHDN and FVKESK. The CDR3 contains 14 residues. CDR3 DNA sequence: TGTGCCAGCAGCCAAGTTCCCGCGTACAATGAGCAGTTCTTC. Amino acids: CASSQVPAYNEQFF.

This chain links TRBV6-5 with TRBJ2-2; TRBD2 agrees at 8 bases. Losses at the gene ends were 10 bases for V and 2 bases for J; bases not matched to a gene: 6. Germline assignment: CDR1 MNHEY and CDR2 SVGAGI. The CDR3 has 14 amino acids. Here the CDR3 reads CATGGARNTGELFF. The CDR3, as DNA: TGTGCCACCGGGGGGGCCAGAAACACCGGGGAGCTGTTTTTT.

V is TRBV18 and J is TRBJ2-7; maybe TRBD2 (6 bases). Trimming shortened V by 2 bases and J by 9 bases, and 14 bases separated the two germline ends. Looked up from germline, CDR1 is KGHSH and CDR2 is LQKENI. The CDR3 consists of 13 residues. CDR3 residues: CASSPLGGEGQYF. In DNA form, the CDR3 reads TGTGCCAGCTCACCATTGGGGGGAGAGGGGCAGTACTTC.

This clone was detected only once. The V call is TRBV6-6, the J call TRBJ2-3; D not resolved. Trimming stripped 2 bases from V and 2 bases from J, with 5 bases between. The CDR3 sequence is 13 residues long. From germline, CDR1 is MNHNY and CDR2 SVGAGI (reference sequence). In nucleotides, the CDR3 is TGTGCCAGCAGTTACGACTTCACAGATACGCAGTATTTT. Its translation is CASSYDFTDTQYF.

There are a few counts of this clone. The V gene is TRBV18, the J gene TRBJ2-1, with D tentatively TRBD2 (6 bases). CDR3 length equals 16 residues. Trimming took off 5 bases at V and 1 base at J, with 15 bases between the two ends. CDR1 KGHSH and CDR2 LQKENI come from the germline V gene. The CDR3 spells CASSRISAGSYNEQFF. CDR3 nucleotides: TGTGCCAGCTCAAGGATATCGGCGGGGTCCTACAATGAGCAGTTCTTC.

The chain couples TRBV7-9 to TRBJ2-5, with 8 bases matching TRBD2. This CDR3 contains 14 residues. Germline lookup yields CDR1 SEHNR and CDR2 FQNEAQ (reference sequence). Losses at the gene ends were 3 bases for V and 4 bases for J; bases not matched to a gene: 4. CDR3 coding DNA: TGTGCCAGCAGCTTGGGCGGGGGGACAGAGACCCAGTACTTC. This translates into CASSLGGGTETQYF.

The J gene is TRBJ2-4, the V gene TRBV4-1; 7 bases match TRBD2. Germline V CDR1 and CDR2: MGHRA, YSYEKL. V was clipped by 0 bases and J by 2 bases; unmatched bases: 7. There are 17 residues in the CDR3. CDR3 nucleotide sequence: TGCGCCAGCAGCCAAGACAGTCCTAGCGGTCCCAAAAACATTCAGTACTTC. This codes for CASSQDSPSGPKNIQYF.

The chain recombines TRBV6-5 with TRBJ2-7, with 8 bases that match TRBD1. J lost 1 base, V lost 6 bases, and 5 bases had no gene match. This CDR3 contains 14 residues. CDR1 MNHEY and CDR2 SVGAGI come from the germline V gene. This chain's CDR3 is CASSIRDRSYEQYF. Here the CDR3 DNA reads TGTGCCAGCAGCATAAGGGACAGGTCCTACGAGCAGTACTTC.

The J gene is TRBJ1-5, the V gene TRBV6-1; D might be TRBD1 (6 bases). Germline V CDR1 and CDR2: MNHNS, SASEGT. CDR3 length equals 14 residues. V was pared by 0 bases and J by 7 bases, with 10 bases between. This CDR3 is CASSEAGGRQPQHF. The DNA for the CDR3 is TGTGCCAGCAGTGAAGCAGGGGGACGGCAGCCCCAGCATTTT.

The chain couples TRBV27 to TRBJ1-2; 10 nucleotides align to TRBD1. Germline values: CDR1 MNHEY, CDR2 SMNVEV (reference sequence). The CDR3 runs to 14 residues. The junction had 4 bases not matched to a gene; V was cut back by 5 bases and J by 4 bases. The chain's CDR3 is CASSTRTGGYGYTF. The CDR3 coding sequence is TGTGCCAGCAGTACCCGGACAGGGGGCTATGGCTACACCTTC.

This clone was found a few times. The gene calls are TRBV9 and TRBJ2-1; unclear D gene. The CDR3 spans 13 residues. Trimming shortened V by 0 bases and J by 4 bases, and 5 bases separated the two germline ends. Germline CDR1 and CDR2: SGDLS and YYNGEE. The DNA for the CDR3 is TGTGCCAGCAGCGTAGGTTCGTACAATGAGCAGTTCTTC. Translation gives CASSVGSYNEQFF.

This chain's CDR3 is CASSFAGLRVGEQYF. The CDR3, as DNA: TGTGCCAGCAGTTTCGCCGGACTTCGGGTAGGAGAGCAGTACTTC. The chain employs TRBV7-8 and TRBJ2-7; D possibly corresponds to TRBD2 (5 bases). The CDR3 contains 15 residues. Trimming cost V 6 bases and J 7 bases, with 22 bases left between them. From germline, CDR1 is SGHVS and CDR2 FQNEAQ.

CDR3 sequence reads: CASSKKDWPRETQYF. Written as DNA, the CDR3 is TGTGCCAGCAGCAAAAAGGACTGGCCCCGGGAGACCCAGTACTTC. The rearrangement joins TRBV7-2 to TRBJ2-5; a weak D match, TRBD2 (5 bases). The V and J ends lost 5 bases and 5 bases respectively, with 18 bases between them. This CDR3 region has 15 residues. Germline values: CDR1 SGHTA, CDR2 FQGNSA.